By proportion, the clone carrying this T cell receptor gamma chain is medium-sized. What it binds is not known. The data stem from a study of Vδ1+ human thymocytes. Study-wide findings and caveats: In the thymus, TRG and TRD repertoires looked highly polyclonal with Gaussian CDR3 lengths.

Sequences come from RNA converted to cDNA by reverse transcription. CDR3 amplicons came from multiplex PCR with pooled V-gene forward and constant-region reverse primers. TCRdb re-identified clones in the multiplex PCR reads via CATT. The top ten clones hold 1.5% to 2% of a sample with tens of thousands of gamma-chain clones, roughly 13% of them seen once. Germline V gene lookup returns CDR1 GITISATS and CDR2 ISYDGTV (reference sequence). Trimming cost V 3 bases and J 13 bases; bases outside gene matches: 6. CDR3 length: 10 residues. V is TRGV9 and J is TRGJ1 or TRGJ2. Sample: Vdelta1+ gamma-delta thymocytes from the thymus. Subset in this sample: FACS-sorted CD3+ TCRalphabeta- TCRVdelta1+ TCRVdelta2- thymocytes. The receptor was isolated from a child under two years old who had congenital heart surgery. The CDR3 bases are TGTGCCTTGTGGGAGCCCCCAAAACTCTTT. This sequence encodes CALWEPPKLF.